A selection of T cell receptor beta chains follows, all from one sample in a study of blood T cell repertoires in COVID-19. Clones were read by immunoSEQ multiplex PCR, and TCRdb kept only the in-frame ones, dropping some. The sample lists about 150,000 clones; roughly 91% were seen once. Input material: peripheral blood. The receptors derive from a man aged 18 to 29 with COVID-19, enrolled during active disease. CDR3s include the opening cysteine and the closing phenylalanine or tryptophan. A D gene is named only where the DNA matches it firmly. Size values are once, few and many counts, or a class for expanded clones, and some rows have none.

TRBV5-5,NA,TRBJ2-4,NA,CASSLAGELIRRQYF,TGTGCCAGCAGCTTGGCGGGAGAGTTAATTCGTCGTCAGTACTTC
TRBV29-1,NA,TRBJ1-2,TRBD1,CSAGGQGAVGYTF,TGCAGCGCCGGGGGACAGGGGGCGGTTGGCTACACCTTC
TRBV27,NA,TRBJ1-5,NA,CASSKQGRVSNQPQHF,TGTGCCAGCAGTAAACAGGGAAGGGTTAGCAATCAGCCCCAGCATTTT
TRBV30,once,TRBJ2-4,NA,CAFLSGSSSGGAKNIQYF,TGTGCCTTCCTAAGCGGGAGTTCTTCAGGGGGAGCCAAAAACATTCAGTACTTC
TRBV25-1,NA,TRBJ2-7,NA,CASSDGRGEQYF,TGTGCCAGCAGTGATGGAAGGGGTGAGCAGTACTTC
TRBV24-1,NA,TRBJ2-2,NA,CATSGGFPGELFF,TGTGCCACCAGTGGAGGGTTCCCCGGGGAGCTGTTTTTT
TRBV19,NA,TRBJ1-5,TRBD1,CASSANRGRGQPQHF,TGTGCCAGTAGCGCAAACAGGGGGCGCGGTCAGCCCCAGCATTTT
TRBV5-4,NA,TRBJ2-1,TRBD2,CASSSGLAGTSWSEQFF,TGTGCCAGCAGCTCCGGACTAGCGGGAACTTCTTGGAGTGAGCAGTTCTTC
TRBV11-2,NA,TRBJ1-2,NA,CASSPSGQNYGYTF,TGTGCCAGCAGCCCCTCCGGACAGAACTATGGCTACACCTTC
TRBV11-3,NA,TRBJ2-1,TRBD2,CASSFGLAGGRTEQFF,TGTGCCAGCAGCTTCGGTCTAGCGGGCGGGAGGACGGAGCAGTTCTTC
TRBV27,NA,TRBJ2-7,TRBD1,CASSLGDRGYEQYF,TGTGCCAGCAGTTTAGGGGACAGGGGCTACGAGCAGTACTTC
TRBV19,once,TRBJ2-5,TRBD2,CASSIGLAGETQYF,TGTGCCAGTAGTATAGGTCTAGCGGGAGAGACCCAGTACTTC
TRBV5-5,NA,TRBJ2-7,NA,CASSLSQGFRYEQYF,TGTGCCAGCAGCTTATCCCAGGGGTTTCGGTACGAGCAGTACTTC
TRBV28,NA,TRBJ1-2,NA,CASRRGPGYTF,TGTGCCAGCAGGCGGGGGCCTGGCTACACCTTC
TRBV2,NA,TRBJ1-4,NA,CASYSPGFGEKLLF,TGTGCCAGCTATAGTCCAGGGTTTGGTGAAAAACTGCTTTTT
TRBV7-9,NA,TRBJ1-2,NA,CASSLEGGYGYTF,TGTGCCAGCAGCTTAGAAGGGGGCTATGGCTACACCTTC
TRBV27,NA,TRBJ2-7,NA,CASSLFGRSSYEQYF,TGTGCCAGCAGTTTATTCGGCAGGTCCTCCTACGAGCAGTACTTC
TRBV4-2,NA,TRBJ2-2,NA,CASSQEGPGTSNTGELFF,TGTGCCAGCAGCCAAGAGGGTCCGGGGACTTCGAACACCGGGGAGCTGTTTTTT
TRBV30,NA,TRBJ2-7,NA,CAWSWGREQYF,TGTGCCTGGAGCTGGGGCAGAGAGCAGTACTTC
TRBV19,NA,TRBJ2-3,NA,CASSSRGTPSTDTQYF,TGTGCCAGTAGTAGTAGGGGGACGCCTAGCACAGATACGCAGTATTTT
TRBV28,once,TRBJ2-7,NA,CASPSRETAYEQYF,TGTGCCAGCCCCTCCCGGGAGACAGCCTACGAGCAGTACTTC
TRBV11-3,NA,TRBJ2-7,TRBD2,CASSPSEEREGRYEQYF,TGTGCCAGCAGCCCCTCGGAGGAGCGGGAGGGCCGGTACGAGCAGTACTTC
TRBV5-4,NA,TRBJ2-2,NA,CASSLAADFGELFF,TGTGCCAGCAGCTTGGCTGCGGACTTCGGGGAGCTGTTTTTT
TRBV4-3,NA,TRBJ2-1,NA,CASSQDIAYNEQFF,TGCGCCAGCAGCCAAGATATAGCTTACAATGAGCAGTTCTTC
TRBV9,NA,TRBJ2-3,TRBD2,CASSERLAGDSDTQYF,TGTGCCAGCAGCGAGCGACTAGCGGGAGATTCGGATACGCAGTATTTT
TRBV28,NA,TRBJ1-1,NA,CASSLGQGRNTEAFF,TGTGCCAGCAGTTTGGGTCAGGGCCGGAACACTGAAGCTTTCTTT
TRBV28,NA,TRBJ1-5,TRBD1,CASSGDRGRGSQHF,TGTGCCAGCAGTGGGGACAGGGGTAGGGGGTCCCAGCATTTT
TRBV27,NA,TRBJ2-1,NA,CASSVRDIGYNEQFF,TGTGCCAGCAGTGTCCGGGACATAGGCTACAATGAGCAGTTCTTC
TRBV10-3,NA,TRBJ1-2,NA,CAISLHRTNPNYGYTF,TGTGCCATCAGTCTCCACAGGACTAACCCTAACTATGGCTACACCTTC
TRBV4-1,NA,TRBJ1-5,NA,CASTRQPLIMNRNQPQHF,TGCGCCAGCACCAGACAGCCCCTAATCATGAATCGCAATCAGCCCCAGCATTTT
TRBV6-6,NA,TRBJ2-5,NA,CASSRLAGQETQYF,TGTGCCAGCAGTCGACTTGCAGGACAAGAGACCCAGTACTTC
TRBV5-1,NA,TRBJ1-1,NA,CASSPRQGGTEAFF,TGCGCCAGCAGCCCGAGGCAGGGTGGGACTGAAGCTTTCTTT
TRBV19,NA,TRBJ2-2,TRBD1,CASSTLGVRGRGTGELFF,TGTGCCAGTAGTACCCTTGGGGTCAGGGGGCGTGGGACCGGGGAGCTGTTTTTT
TRBV4-3,NA,TRBJ2-1,NA,CASSQDRLGSEQFF,TGCGCCAGCAGCCAAGACCGCCTGGGGAGTGAGCAGTTCTTC
TRBV4-3,NA,TRBJ1-2,NA,CASSQAPGTSNYGYTF,TGCGCCAGCAGCCAAGCTCCTGGCACCTCAAACTATGGCTACACCTTC
TRBV19,once,TRBJ2-7,NA,CASSMGGGAYEQYF,TGTGCCAGTAGTATGGGTGGAGGGGCTTACGAGCAGTACTTC
TRBV5-1,NA,TRBJ2-5,TRBD2,CASSPGERGETQYF,TGCGCCAGCAGCCCGGGAGAGCGGGGAGAGACCCAGTACTTC
TRBV7-6,NA,TRBJ2-5,NA,CASSSITGLAQETQYF,TGTGCCAGCAGCTCAATCACAGGGTTAGCTCAAGAGACCCAGTACTTC
TRBV24-1,NA,TRBJ1-1,TRBD1,CATMGQGRTEAFF,TGTGCCACCATGGGACAGGGGAGAACTGAAGCTTTCTTT
TRBV7-2,NA,TRBJ2-7,TRBD1,CASSLATGGPYEQYF,TGTGCCAGCAGCTTAGCGACAGGGGGCCCATACGAGCAGTACTTC
TRBV5-8,NA,TRBJ2-7,NA,CASSLWQGFPYEQYF,TGTGCCAGCAGCTTGTGGCAGGGCTTCCCCTACGAGCAGTACTTC
TRBV10-3,NA,TRBJ2-2,TRBD1,CATKGQGGTGELFF,TGTGCCACCAAGGGACAGGGAGGCACCGGGGAGCTGTTTTTT
TRBV28,NA,TRBJ2-7,NA,CASRTGVKYEQYF,TGTGCCAGCAGAACGGGGGTTAAGTACGAGCAGTACTTC
TRBV30,NA,TRBJ1-6,NA,CAWRTSANSPLHF,TGTGCCTGGCGGACATCAGCTAATTCACCCCTCCACTTT